This is a list of T cell receptor beta chains from one sample in a study of blood T cell repertoires in COVID-19. Produced via immunoSEQ multiplex PCR; TCRdb's table is partial and in-frame only. The profile shows fewer than 300,000 clones, about 93% of them singletons. Sequencing was carried out using PBMCs or T cells enriched from blood (not recorded which). Source of these receptors: a woman in her 30s who had recovered from COVID-19. The CDR3 runs from the conserved cysteine through the conserved F or W. The order of the fields is J gene, V gene, clone size, D gene, CDR3 DNA, CDR3 protein. A D gene is named only where the DNA matches it firmly. For some rows the clone size is stated as once, few or many, or as a class when expanded; others skip it.

TRBJ1-2 TRBV4-3 - - TGCGCCAGCAGCCAAGGGGCAGGCGAGTCCTATGGCTACACCTTC CASSQGAGESYGYTF
TRBJ2-1 TRBV3-1/TRBV3-2 - TRBD2 TGTGCCAGCAGCAGACTAGCGGGAGCTGAGCAGTTCTTC CASSRLAGAEQFF
TRBJ2-2 TRBV15 - - TGTGCCACCAGCAGAGATGTGGGCAGGGCAACCGGGGAGCTGTTTTTT CATSRDVGRATGELFF
TRBJ2-7 TRBV7-9 - - TGTGCCAGCAGCCCAGGACAGACCGAGCAGTACTTC CASSPGQTEQYF
TRBJ2-1 TRBV14 - - TGTGCCAGCAGCCAAGGGCGGAATGAGCAGTTCTTC CASSQGRNEQFF
TRBJ2-1 TRBV7-3 - TRBD2 TGTGCCAGCAGCTTATTCGATAGCGGGAGGACCTACAATGAGCAGTTCTTC CASSLFDSGRTYNEQFF
TRBJ2-3 TRBV24-1 once TRBD2 TGTGCCACCGGGACTAGCGGGAGCACAGATACGCAGTATTTT CATGTSGSTDTQYF
TRBJ1-2 TRBV6-2/TRBV6-3 - - TGTGCCAGCAGTTACTCGCCCAACAGAGTTGATGGCTACACCTTC CASSYSPNRVDGYTF
TRBJ2-3 TRBV5-4 - TRBD2 TGTGCCAGCAGCTTGGGGGGGACTAGCGGGAGAGATACGCAGTATTTT CASSLGGTSGRDTQYF
TRBJ2-7 TRBV5-1 - TRBD1 TGCGCCAGCAGCCCCCCCTCTCAGGGGGCGGGCAACGAGCAGTACTTC CASSPPSQGAGNEQYF
TRBJ1-5 TRBV10-3 - - TGTGCCATCAGTGAGTCGGGGGGGGCGCATCAGCCCCAGCATTTT CAISESGGAHQPQHF
TRBJ1-6 TRBV5-1 - - TGCGCCAGCAGCTTGGAGGGGAATAATTCACCCCTCCACTTT CASSLEGNNSPLHF
TRBJ2-7 TRBV28 - TRBD1 TGTGCCAGCAGTCTAACAGGGGGCAGATTCTACGAGCAGTACTTC CASSLTGGRFYEQYF
TRBJ1-6 TRBV18 - TRBD1 TGTGCCAGCTCACCTAGGACAGGGAGAGTCCTATCCTCCTATAATTCACCCCTCCACTTT CASSPRTGRVLSSYNSPLHF
TRBJ2-7 TRBV4-3 once TRBD1 TGCGCCAGCAGCCCCGGACGGGACAGGTTGTCCTACGAGCAGTACTTC CASSPGRDRLSYEQYF
TRBJ2-7 TRBV28 - TRBD2 TGTGCCAGCATCACCCTCAGGGGACTAGCGGACAACACCTACGAGCAGTACTTC CASITLRGLADNTYEQYF
TRBJ1-5 TRBV25-1 - - TGTGCCAGCAGCTTTGGACAGAGTCAGCCCCAGCATTTT CASSFGQSQPQHF
TRBJ2-2 TRBV5-1 - TRBD1 TGCGCCAGCAGCTTGAGGACAGGGGGCCAATCCGGGGAGCTGTTTTTT CASSLRTGGQSGELFF
TRBJ2-3 TRBV5-6 - - TGTGCCAGCAGCTTAGCGGACACGCAGTATTTT CASSLADTQYF
TRBJ2-5 TRBV5-1 - TRBD1 TGCGCCAGCAGCTCGACAGGGGGTAGGGACGAGACCCAGTACTTC CASSSTGGRDETQYF
TRBJ1-2 TRBV9 - - TGTGCCAGCAGCGGCCGGGACGCGGGGCACTATGGCTACACCTTC CASSGRDAGHYGYTF
TRBJ2-5 TRBV18 - - TGTGCCAGCTCACTCGCCGGGACACGGTACCAAGAGACCCAGTACTTC CASSLAGTRYQETQYF
TRBJ1-2 TRBV28 - - TGTGCCAGCAGTGAACAGGAGAACTATGGCTACACCTTC CASSEQENYGYTF
TRBJ2-7 TRBV10-1 few - TGCGCCAGCGCTTTAGCGGAGGATTGTTACGAGCAGTACTTC CASALAEDCYEQYF
TRBJ1-4 TRBV6-5 - TRBD1 TGTGCCAGCAGTCCAGGACAGGGGGAATTTAGGAAACTGTTTTTT CASSPGQGEFRKLFF
TRBJ1-5 TRBV4-1 - TRBD1 TGCGCCAGCAGCCAACCGACAGGGCCCAGCAATCAGCCCCAGCATTTT CASSQPTGPSNQPQHF
TRBJ1-3 TRBV13 once TRBD1 TGTGCCAGCAGCTTAGGCTCGACTGGGACAGGGGAAGTGAGTTCTGGAAACACCATATATTTT CASSLGSTGTGEVSSGNTIYF
TRBJ1-2 TRBV9 - - TGTGCCAGCAGCGTAGGGAGGGAAAGTGGCTACACCTTC CASSVGRESGYTF
TRBJ2-2 TRBV15 - TRBD2 TGTGCCACCAGCGGGACTAGCGGGAGGGTTGGGGACACCGGGGAGCTGTTTTTT CATSGTSGRVGDTGELFF
TRBJ2-7 TRBV6-2/TRBV6-3 - - TGTGCCAGCAGTTACTCTCGGGACACCAGCTCCTACGAGCAGTACTTC CASSYSRDTSSYEQYF
TRBJ2-3 TRBV11-2 few - TGTGCCAGCAAATATTCCGGGACTGGAGGAGATACGCAGTATTTT CASKYSGTGGDTQYF
TRBJ2-7 TRBV9 - TRBD2 TGTGCCAGCAGCCCGAGTAGCGGGTGGAGCTCCTACGAGCAGTACTTC CASSPSSGWSSYEQYF
TRBJ2-2 TRBV7-9 - TRBD2 TGTGCCAGCAGCTCAGGACTAGACTACACCGGGGAGCTGTTTTTT CASSSGLDYTGELFF
TRBJ2-1 TRBV15 - TRBD1 TGTGCCACCAGCAGAGATTTTGGGACAGGGGCTTACAATGAGCAGTTCTTC CATSRDFGTGAYNEQFF
TRBJ2-5 TRBV2 - TRBD1 TGTGCCACCAGACCGGGACAGTACTTAGAGACCCAGTACTTC CATRPGQYLETQYF
TRBJ1-4 TRBV28 - TRBD1 TGTGCCAGCAGCCAATCCTCCACAGGGGTTGAAAAACTGTTTTTT CASSQSSTGVEKLFF
TRBJ2-7 TRBV12-3/TRBV12-4 - TRBD1 TGTGCCAGCAGCCGGGACAGGACCTACGAGCAGTACTTC CASSRDRTYEQYF
TRBJ2-2 TRBV5-1 - - TGCGCCAGCAGCTACACAGGGAACACCGGGGAGCTGTTTTTT CASSYTGNTGELFF
TRBJ2-5 TRBV15 - TRBD2 TGTGCCACCAGCAGAGGGGCCGCGGGAGGGCTAGAGACCCAGTACTTC CATSRGAAGGLETQYF
TRBJ2-5 TRBV5-1 - - TGCGCCAGCAGCTTTAGACAGAGGGAGACCCAGTACTTC CASSFRQRETQYF
TRBJ2-3 TRBV9 many TRBD1 TGTGCCAGCAGTGGAGGACAGGGCACAGATACGCAGTATTTT CASSGGQGTDTQYF
TRBJ2-7 TRBV7-2 - TRBD2 TGTGCCAGCAGCCCCATAGCGGGAGTGGGGCTCGAGCAGTACTTC CASSPIAGVGLEQYF
TRBJ2-3 TRBV4-2 once - TGTGCCAGCAGCCCAAGGGTAGCGGTAAGCACAGATACGCAGTATTTT CASSPRVAVSTDTQYF
TRBJ2-7 TRBV10-3 - TRBD2 TGTGCCATCAGTGAGTCGGACGGGAGGGTCTACGAGCAGTACTTC CAISESDGRVYEQYF
TRBJ2-2 TRBV7-2 - TRBD2 TGTGCCAGCAGCGACACCGGGACTAGCGGGAACACCGGGGAGCTGTTTTTT CASSDTGTSGNTGELFF
TRBJ2-3 TRBV21-1 - - TGTGCCAGCAGCAAAGCTAAGCGGGCGAGGAGGACAGATACGCAGTATTTT CASSKAKRARRTDTQYF
TRBJ2-7 TRBV11-2 - - TGTGCCAGCACGGAGGGAACCTACGAGCAGTACTTC CASTEGTYEQYF
TRBJ1-4 TRBV9 - - TGTGCCAGCAGCGCCGACAGTGGGTCGGGCGTGCTGTTTTTT CASSADSGSGVLFF
TRBJ2-1 TRBV19 medium-sized - TGTGCCAGTAGTCGACAGGAAACCTCCTACAATGAGCAGTTCTTC CASSRQETSYNEQFF